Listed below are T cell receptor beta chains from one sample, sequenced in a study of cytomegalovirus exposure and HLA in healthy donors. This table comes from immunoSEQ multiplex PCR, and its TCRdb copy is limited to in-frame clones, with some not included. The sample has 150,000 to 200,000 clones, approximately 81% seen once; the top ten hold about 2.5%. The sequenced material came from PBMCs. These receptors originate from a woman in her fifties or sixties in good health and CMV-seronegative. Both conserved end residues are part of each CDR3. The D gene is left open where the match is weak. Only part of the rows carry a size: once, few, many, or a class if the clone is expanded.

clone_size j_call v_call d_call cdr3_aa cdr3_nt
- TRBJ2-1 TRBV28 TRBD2 CAWRGNSYNEQFF TGTGCCTGGCGGGGGAACTCCTACAATGAGCAGTTCTTC
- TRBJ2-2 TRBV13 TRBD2 CASSSEREFTGELFF TGTGCCAGCAGCTCAGAGCGGGAGTTCACCGGGGAGCTGTTTTTT
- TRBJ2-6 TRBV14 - CASSPQTGSGANVLTF TGTGCCAGCAGCCCTCAAACAGGGTCTGGGGCCAACGTCCTGACTTTC
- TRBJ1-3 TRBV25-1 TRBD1 CASSEGGQGVSGNTIYF TGTGCCAGCAGTGAAGGGGGACAGGGAGTTTCTGGAAACACCATATATTTT
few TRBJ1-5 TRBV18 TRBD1 CASSPGQGSQPQHF TGTGCCAGCTCACCGGGACAGGGGAGTCAGCCCCAGCATTTT
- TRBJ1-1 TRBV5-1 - CASSTEGGDTEAFF TGCGCCAGCAGCACCGAGGGGGGGGACACTGAAGCCTTCTTT
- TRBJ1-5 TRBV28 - CASTPSTGINQPQHF TGTGCCAGCACCCCGTCTACAGGTATCAATCAGCCCCAGCATTTT
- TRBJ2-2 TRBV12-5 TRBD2 CASGTTSGGRGELFF TGTGCTAGTGGAACGACTAGCGGGGGCCGGGGGGAGCTGTTTTTT
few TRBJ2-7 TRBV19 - CASSLEAGTNTYEQYF TGTGCCAGTAGCTTAGAGGCCGGGACAAACACCTACGAGCAGTACTTC
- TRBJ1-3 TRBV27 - CASSPRMGNTIYF TGTGCCAGCAGTCCGCGTATGGGAAACACCATATATTTT
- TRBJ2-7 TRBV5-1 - CASSLGAAYEQYF TGCGCCAGCAGCTTGGGGGCAGCCTACGAGCAGTACTTC
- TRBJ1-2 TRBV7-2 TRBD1 CASSPDRAGGYTF TGTGCCAGCAGCCCAGACAGGGCGGGGGGCTACACCTTC
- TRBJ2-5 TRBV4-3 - CASSQGGQEETQYF TGCGCCAGCAGCCAAGGGGGGCAGGAGGAGACCCAGTACTTC
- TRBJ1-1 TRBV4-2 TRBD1 CASSQGDRGNTEAFF TGTGCCAGCAGCCAAGGGGACAGGGGTAACACTGAAGCTTTCTTT
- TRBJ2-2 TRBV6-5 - CASSYFQGHTGELFF TGTGCCAGCAGTTACTTCCAGGGTCACACCGGGGAGCTGTTTTTT
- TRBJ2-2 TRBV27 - CASSWAGVTGELFF TGTGCCAGCAGTTGGGCGGGTGTAACCGGGGAGCTGTTTTTT
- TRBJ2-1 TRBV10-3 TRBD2 CAISGTSGGAGNEQFF TGTGCCATCAGTGGGACTAGCGGGGGGGCGGGGAATGAGCAGTTCTTC
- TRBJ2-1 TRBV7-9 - CASSSTSSPLNNEQFF TGTGCCAGCAGCTCTACCTCTAGCCCCCTCAACAATGAGCAGTTCTTC
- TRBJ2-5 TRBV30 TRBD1 CASEKDRGRAVGSVLKETQYF TGTGCCTCGGAGAAAGACAGGGGACGCGCTGTCGGGTCGGTTTTAAAAGAGACCCAGTACTTC
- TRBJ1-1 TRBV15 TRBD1 CATSRIGTGGTEAFF TGTGCCACCAGCAGAATAGGAACAGGGGGGACTGAAGCTTTCTTT
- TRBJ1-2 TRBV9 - CASSVASEVDYGYTF TGTGCCAGCAGCGTTGCTTCAGAAGTTGACTATGGCTACACCTTC
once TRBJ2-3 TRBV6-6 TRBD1 CASSHGTGGTTDTQYF TGTGCCAGCAGTCACGGGACAGGGGGCACGACAGATACGCAGTATTTT
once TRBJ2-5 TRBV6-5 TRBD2 CASSFQMGGSETQYF TGTGCCAGCAGTTTCCAGATGGGGGGGTCGGAGACCCAGTACTTC
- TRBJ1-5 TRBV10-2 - CASRMESGGQPQHF TGCGCCAGCAGAATGGAGAGCGGCGGTCAGCCCCAGCATTTT
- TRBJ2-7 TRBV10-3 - CAISGAESSYEQYF TGTGCCATCAGTGGGGCCGAGAGCTCCTACGAGCAGTACTTC
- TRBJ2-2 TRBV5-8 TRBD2 CASSLSLAGLNTGELFF TGTGCCAGCAGCTTAAGTCTAGCGGGGCTTAACACCGGGGAGCTGTTTTTT
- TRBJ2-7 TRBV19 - CASSTQTGISYEQYF TGTGCCAGTAGTACCCAAACAGGGATCTCCTACGAGCAGTACTTC
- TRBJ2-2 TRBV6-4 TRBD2 CASSPAGGSTGELFF TGTGCCAGCAGCCCAGCGGGAGGGAGCACCGGGGAGCTGTTTTTT
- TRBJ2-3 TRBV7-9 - CSSSLNTNGGTQYF TGTTCCAGCAGCCTAAACACCAACGGGGGTACGCAGTATTTT
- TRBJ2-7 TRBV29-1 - CSVEGHTYEQYF TGCAGCGTTGAAGGGCATACCTACGAGCAGTACTTC
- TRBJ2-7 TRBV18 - CASSRDSIREQYF TGTGCCAGCTCACGTGACAGTATACGAGAGCAGTACTTC
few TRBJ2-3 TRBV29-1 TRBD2 CSVEGSLAGGLADTQYF TGCAGCGTTGAAGGGTCCCTAGCGGGGGGGTTGGCAGATACGCAGTATTTT
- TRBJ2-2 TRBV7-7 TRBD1 CAAGGRTGELFF TGTGCCGCAGGGGGTAGGACCGGGGAGCTGTTTTTT
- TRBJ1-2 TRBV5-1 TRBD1 CASSSGQGATYGYTF TGCGCCAGCAGCTCCGGACAGGGGGCGACCTATGGCTACACCTTC
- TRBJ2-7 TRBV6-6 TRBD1 CASSYSGQNYEQYF TGTGCCAGCAGTTACTCGGGACAGAACTACGAGCAGTACTTC
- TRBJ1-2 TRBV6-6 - CASSSTLGEPNYGYTF TGTGCCAGCAGTTCCACTCTCGGGGAGCCTAACTATGGCTACACCTTC
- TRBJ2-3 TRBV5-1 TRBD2 CASSGGTTFYIDTQYF TGCGCCAGCAGCGGCGGGACTACCTTTTATATAGATACGCAGTATTTT
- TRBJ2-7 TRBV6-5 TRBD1 CASKTGPPNYEQYF TGTGCCAGCAAGACAGGGCCGCCAAATTACGAGCAGTACTTC
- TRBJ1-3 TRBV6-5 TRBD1 CASSSTGSSSGNTIYF TGTGCCAGCAGTTCGACAGGGTCAAGCTCTGGAAACACCATATATTTT
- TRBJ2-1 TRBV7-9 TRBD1 CASSLAGQYNEQFF TGTGCCAGCAGCTTAGCGGGACAGTACAATGAGCAGTTCTTC
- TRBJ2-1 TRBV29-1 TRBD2 CSSPGLAGGGEQFF TGCAGCTCTCCGGGACTAGCGGGAGGGGGTGAGCAGTTCTTC
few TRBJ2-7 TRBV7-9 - CASSLPRTEPYEQYF TGTGCCAGCAGCTTACCCCGGACTGAACCCTACGAGCAGTACTTC
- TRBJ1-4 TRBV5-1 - CASSPGGGLWEKLFF TGCGCCAGCAGCCCCGGGGGGGGTCTTTGGGAAAAACTGTTTTTT
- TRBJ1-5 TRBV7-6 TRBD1 CASSFSRGQANQPQHF TGTGCCAGCAGCTTTAGCCGGGGACAGGCCAATCAGCCCCAGCATTTT
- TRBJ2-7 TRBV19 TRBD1 CASSRAGGHEQYF TGTGCCAGTAGTAGGGCAGGGGGCCACGAGCAGTACTTC
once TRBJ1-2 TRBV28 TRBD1 CATRNLRGREDGYTF TGTGCCACCAGAAACCTCAGGGGGCGCGAGGATGGCTACACCTTC
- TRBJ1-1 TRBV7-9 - CASTIGTEAFF TGTGCCAGCACCATCGGGACTGAAGCTTTCTTT